The 28 T cell receptor beta chains below all came from one sample that was sequenced in a study of blood T cell repertoires in COVID-19. The repertoire was sequenced with immunoSEQ multiplex PCR; TCRdb's copy has only in-frame clones and lacks some. Counted here are approximately 300,000 clones, 90% occurring once; the ten biggest clones make up approximately 2.5%. Specimen: PBMCs or T cells enriched from blood (not recorded which). These receptors were obtained from a man in his sixties who had recovered from COVID-19.

The chain is built from TRBV30 and TRBJ2-7; 7 nucleotides agree with TRBD2. V lost 3 bases, J lost 6 bases, and 8 bases stayed unmatched. The CDR3 runs 13 residues. Per germline, CDR1 GTSNPN and CDR2 SVGIG (reference sequence). The DNA for the CDR3 is TGTGCCTGGAGCCACGGGGGGTCTATCGAGCAGTACTTC. Its translation: CAWSHGGSIEQYF.

The CDR3 bases are TGTGCCAGCAGCCTTTATGGAGGCGCTCCCCTCCACTTT. Translating it yields CASSLYGGAPLHF. V and J are TRBV3-1 (or the pseudogene TRBV3-2) and TRBJ1-6; unclear D gene. Deletions cut 4 bases from V and 13 bases from J, with 14 bases between. Germline V gene data show CDR1 as LGHDT and CDR2 as YNNKEL (reference sequence). The CDR3 totals 13 residues.

This clone was counted once. Other nucleotide sequences in the sample specify the same CDR3. The rearrangement joins TRBV19 to TRBJ1-5, with D tentatively TRBD1 (5 bases). CDR1 and CDR2 from the germline V gene are LNHDA and SQIVND (reference sequence). This CDR3 is 13 amino acids long. V was shortened by 4 bases and J by 4 bases, with 8 bases between the two germline ends. CDR3: CASSRDRNQPQHF. CDR3 nucleotides: TGTGCCAGTAGTAGAGACAGAAATCAGCCCCAGCATTTT.

This sequence joins TRBV28 and TRBJ2-7; D ambiguous. Trimming left V 3 bases short and J 6 bases short, with 6 bases between. Germline loops: CDR1 MDHEN, CDR2 SYDVKM. This CDR3 is 11 amino acids long. The CDR3 region has the DNA TGTGCCAGCAGTTTCCCCGGCGAGCAGTACTTC. This encodes CASSFPGEQYF.

This chain connects TRBV11-2 to TRBJ1-1, with TRBD1 as a possible D gene (5 bases). V was clipped by 4 bases and J by 4 bases, with 10 bases between them. The CDR3 totals 13 residues. CDR1 and CDR2 (germline): SGHAT, FQNNGV. The chain's CDR3 is CASSSQGFTEAFF. CDR3 sequence (DNA): TGTGCCAGCAGCTCCCAGGGCTTCACTGAAGCTTTCTTT.

This rearrangement joins TRBV5-1 to TRBJ1-1; D remains ambiguous. Germline CDR1 reads SGHRS; CDR2 reads YFSETQ. The CDR3 has 15 residues. The V gene lost 2 bases and the J gene lost 1 base, with 12 bases spanning the gap. CDR3 DNA: TGCGCCAGCAGCTTTACGGGGAAGCAGAACACTGAAGCTTTCTTT. Translation: CASSFTGKQNTEAFF.

V gene TRBV15 combines with J gene TRBJ1-5, with D maybe TRBD1 (5 bases). This CDR3 region has 17 residues. The germline CDR1 and CDR2 sequences are LNHNV and YYDKDF (reference sequence). With 3 bases removed from V and 7 bases from J, the gap between germline ends came to 22 bases. CDR3: CATSSKTSGPRGQPQHF. The CDR3 DNA is TGTGCCACCAGCAGCAAAACCTCGGGCCCCCGGGGGCAGCCCCAGCATTTT. The full variable domain, with the rest looked up from reference TRBV15 and TRBJ1-5, is DAMVIQNPRYQVTQFGKPVTLSCSQTLNHNVMYWYQQKSSQAPKLLFHYYDKDFNNEADTPDNFQSRRPNTSFCFLDIRSPGLGDTAMYLCATSSKTSGPRGQPQHFGDGTRLSIL.

The chain has TRBV12-3 or TRBV12-4 and TRBJ2-7; TRBD1 agrees at 7 bases. Trimming took 5 bases from V and 2 from J; bases not matched to a gene: 0. The CDR3 runs to 12 residues. The CDR3 DNA follows: TGTGCCAGCAGTGACAGGGCCTACGAGCAGTACTTC. Amino acid sequence: CASSDRAYEQYF.

V usage is TRBV28 and J usage is TRBJ1-5; the match to TRBD1 covers 9 bases. This CDR3 is built from 15 residues. Looked up from germline, CDR1 is MDHEN and CDR2 is SYDVKM. With V trimmed by 5 bases and J by 5 bases, 7 bases remained unmatched. CDR3 amino acids: CASSTYRGLYQPQHF. The DNA of the CDR3 is TGTGCCAGCAGTACCTACAGGGGGCTTTATCAGCCCCAGCATTTT.

The chain employs TRBV2 and TRBJ2-7; TRBD1 agrees at 8 bases. The CDR3 runs to 14 residues. The V and J ends lost 7 bases and 7 bases, in that order; junction bases with no gene match: 12. The germline V gene encodes CDR1 SNHLY and CDR2 FYNNEI. For the CDR3, the DNA is TGTGCCAGCATTCTGGACAGGGCCCAGGGGGAGCAGTACTTC. It yields the protein CASILDRAQGEQYF.

The J gene is TRBJ2-7, the V gene TRBV9; 8 bases agree with TRBD1. This CDR3 is 13 amino acids long. The ends lost 4 bases at V and 3 bases at J; junction bases unmatched: 3. Germline V gene data show CDR1 as SGDLS and CDR2 as YYNGEE. Written as DNA, the CDR3 is TGTGCCAGCAGCATCGGACAGGGCTACGAGCAGTACTTC. It translates to CASSIGQGYEQYF.

J is TRBJ2-1 and V is TRBV29-1; D perhaps matches TRBD1 (5 bases). Looked up from germline, CDR1 is SQVTM and CDR2 is ANQGSEA. The length of the CDR3 is 12 residues. Trimming cost V 6 bases and J 1 base, with 7 bases left between them. The CDR3 DNA follows: TGCAGCGTGGGGCGGTCCTACAATGAGCAGTTCTTC. Translated, it gives CSVGRSYNEQFF.

The chain recombines TRBV12-3 or TRBV12-4 with TRBJ2-7; D gene ambiguous. The ends were cut back, 1 base at V and 2 bases at J, with 6 bases in the middle. The length of the CDR3 is 13 residues. Here the CDR3 DNA reads TGTGCCAGCAGTTTAGGGCCCACCTACGAGCAGTACTTC. This encodes CASSLGPTYEQYF.

The chain links TRBV6-5 to TRBJ2-1, with 7 bases matching TRBD2. Looked up from germline, CDR1 is MNHEY and CDR2 is SVGAGI. This CDR3 contains 14 residues. The junction had 9 bases not matched to a gene; V was cut back by 6 bases and J by 7 bases. Written as DNA, the CDR3 is TGTGCCAGCAGCCGGGACTACGGGGGTAATGAGCAGTTCTTC. Encoded protein: CASSRDYGGNEQFF.

The CDR3 is CASSRSTDRSPEAFF. The CDR3 bases are TGTGCCAGCAGCCGATCTACGGACAGGAGCCCTGAAGCTTTCTTT. The chain recombines TRBV3-1 (or the pseudogene TRBV3-2) with TRBJ1-1; TRBD1 matches at 7 bases. The CDR3 length is 15 residues. Unmatched junction bases numbered 11, after V lost 4 bases and J lost 6 bases. Germline CDR1 LGHDT, CDR2 YNNKEL (reference sequence).

A single count supports this clone. The chain links TRBV5-1 to TRBJ1-1; TRBD1 matches 10 bases. This CDR3 contains 16 residues. The V and J ends lost 2 bases and 2 bases, in that order; junction bases with no gene match: 6. Germline V lookup: CDR1 SGHRS, CDR2 YFSETQ. The CDR3 nucleotides are TGCGCCAGCAGCTTAGGGACAGGGGTGATAAACACTGAAGCTTTCTTT. It is translated as CASSLGTGVINTEAFF.

This sequence joins TRBV29-1 and TRBJ1-2; D is undetermined. Trimming left V 3 bases short and J 5 bases short, with 16 bases between. From germline, CDR1 is SQVTM and CDR2 ANQGSEA. The CDR3 covers 14 residues. CDR3 sequence reads: CSVEFRQEEYGYTF. As DNA, the CDR3 is TGCAGCGTTGAGTTCAGGCAGGAGGAGTATGGCTACACCTTC.

The chain is built from TRBV3-1 (or the pseudogene TRBV3-2) and TRBJ2-5; TRBD2 matches at 9 bases. This CDR3 is 17 amino acids long. Germline trimming cut 2 bases from V and 2 bases from J; bases unmatched to any gene: 9. CDR1 and CDR2 (germline): LGHDT, YNNKEL (reference sequence). The CDR3: CASSQRLAEENQETQYF. The CDR3, as DNA: TGTGCCAGCAGCCAAAGACTAGCGGAGGAGAATCAAGAGACCCAGTACTTC.

This CDR3 is CASSENRARLNYGYTF. In DNA form, the CDR3 reads TGTGCCAGCAGTGAAAACAGGGCGAGACTTAACTATGGCTACACCTTC. J is TRBJ1-2 and V is TRBV6-1; D might be TRBD1 (6 bases). Germline V lookup: CDR1 MNHNS, CDR2 SASEGT. V was cut by 2 bases and J by 1 base, with 14 bases left in between. CDR3 size: 16 residues.

J is TRBJ2-1 and V is TRBV3-1 (or the pseudogene TRBV3-2), with D possibly being TRBD2 (6 bases). Trimming pared 4 bases from V and 8 bases from J, leaving 15 bases between. Germline CDR1 and CDR2: LGHDT and YNNKEL (reference sequence). This CDR3 has 14 amino acids. The CDR3 sequence: CASSLGGAIDEQFF. The CDR3 DNA is TGTGCCAGCAGCCTCGGCGGGGCTATTGATGAGCAGTTCTTC.

The gene calls are TRBV28 and TRBJ2-1, with 12 bases matching TRBD2. The CDR3 is made up of 16 amino acids. Germline V lookup: CDR1 MDHEN, CDR2 SYDVKM. The V and J ends lost 5 bases and 3 bases, in that order; junction bases with no gene match: 5. The CDR3 nucleotides are TGTGCCAGCAGTGCAAGACTAGCGGGAGTCTACAATGAGCAGTTCTTC. Protein product: CASSARLAGVYNEQFF.

The rearrangement joins TRBV7-9 to TRBJ2-2; D uncertain. The V end was cut by 7 bases, the J end by 1 base, with 13 bases between. CDR3 size: 15 residues. The germline V gene has CDR1 SEHNR and CDR2 FQNEAQ (reference sequence). CDR3 in amino acids: CASISGFRNTGELFF. CDR3 DNA: TGTGCCAGCATATCCGGGTTCCGGAACACCGGGGAGCTGTTTTTT.

The gene calls are TRBV9 and TRBJ2-5; possibly TRBD2 for D (7 bases). Germline-derived CDR1 and CDR2 are SGDLS and YYNGEE. Trimming removed 6 bases at V and 5 bases at J, with 23 bases between. The CDR3 length is 16 residues. The CDR3 loop reads CASKEGRGGGAETQYF. CDR3 nucleotide sequence: TGTGCCAGCAAAGAAGGGAGGGGTGGGGGGGCGGAGACCCAGTACTTC.

This clone is a singleton in its sample. The V gene is TRBV5-1, the J gene TRBJ2-5, with 8 bases aligning to TRBD1. Germline trimming cut 2 bases from V and 3 bases from J; bases unmatched to any gene: 3. The germline V gene has CDR1 SGHRS and CDR2 YFSETQ. The CDR3 loop spans 14 amino acids. CDR3 coding DNA: TGCGCCAGCAGCTTTCAGACAGGGGAAGAGACCCAGTACTTC. This gives the protein CASSFQTGEETQYF.

This clone was recorded only once. This chain links TRBV18 with TRBJ2-7, with D hard to call. The CDR3 covers 13 residues. In germline, CDR1 is KGHSH, CDR2 LQKENI. V lost 2 bases and J lost 5, with 10 bases in between. Written as DNA, the CDR3 is TGTGCCAGCTCACCAGGGCAGGCCCACGAGCAGTACTTC. Translated: CASSPGQAHEQYF.

The chain is built from TRBV7-9 and TRBJ2-3; no definite D call. The length of the CDR3 is 16 residues. V lost 1 base, J lost 3 bases, and 14 bases lay in between. Germline V lookup: CDR1 SEHNR, CDR2 FQNEAQ (reference sequence). The CDR3 protein is CASSLGHAAKTDTQYF. In DNA form, the CDR3 reads TGTGCCAGCAGCTTAGGTCATGCGGCCAAAACAGATACGCAGTATTTT.

This clone was counted only a few times. This chain's CDR3 is CASSVGSGFEQYF. The CDR3 coding sequence is TGTGCCAGCAGCGTAGGATCGGGTTTCGAGCAGTACTTC. This chain connects TRBV9 to TRBJ2-7; D is undetermined. V lost 0 bases, J lost 6 bases, and 10 bases lay in between. The CDR3 runs 13 residues. The germline V gene encodes CDR1 SGDLS and CDR2 YYNGEE.

The chain uses TRBV5-5 and TRBJ1-4; 7 bases match TRBD1. The CDR3 contains 16 residues. Germline trimming cut 0 bases from V and 7 bases from J; bases unmatched to any gene: 9. CDR1 is SGHKS, CDR2 YYEKEE, per germline (reference sequence). The CDR3, as DNA: TGTGCCAGCAGCTTGGCCGGGCGACAGGGATTTGAAAAACTGTTTTTT. Its translation is CASSLAGRQGFEKLFF.